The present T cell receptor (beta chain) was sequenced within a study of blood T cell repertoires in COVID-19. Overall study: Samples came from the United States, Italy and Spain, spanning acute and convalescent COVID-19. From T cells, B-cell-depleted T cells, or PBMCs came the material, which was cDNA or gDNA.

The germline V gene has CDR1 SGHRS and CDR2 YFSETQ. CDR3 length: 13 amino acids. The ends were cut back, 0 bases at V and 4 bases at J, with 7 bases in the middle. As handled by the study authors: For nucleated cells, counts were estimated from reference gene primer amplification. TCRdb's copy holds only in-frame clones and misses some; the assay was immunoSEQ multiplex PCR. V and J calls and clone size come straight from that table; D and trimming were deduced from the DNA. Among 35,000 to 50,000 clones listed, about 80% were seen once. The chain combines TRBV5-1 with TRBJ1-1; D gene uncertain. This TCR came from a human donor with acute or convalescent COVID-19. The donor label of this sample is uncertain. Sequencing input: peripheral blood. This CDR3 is CASSLVGFTEAFF. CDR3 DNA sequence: TGCGCCAGCAGCTTGGTCGGGTTCACTGAAGCTTTCTTT.